A single sample is the source of the 21 T cell receptor beta chains below, sequenced in a study of cytomegalovirus exposure and HLA in healthy donors. This PCR relied on a set of 60 Vbeta primers and 13 Jbeta primers. Measured with immunoSEQ multiplex PCR; TCRdb has only the in-frame clones, and not every one. The sample records roughly 180,000 clones, 60% to 80% being singletons. Specimen: PBMCs. The receptors were sampled from a man aged 50 to 59 in good health and CMV-seropositive.

The chain couples TRBV6-1 to TRBJ2-7; 7 bases are shared with TRBD2. The V segment lost 5 bases and the J segment 5 bases; nucleotides outside the gene matches: 12. The CDR3 has 15 amino acids. CDR1 and CDR2 (germline): MNHNS, SASEGT. CDR3 in DNA: TGTGCCAGCAGTTCTAAGCGGGGCCAGAGGGACGAGCAGTACGTC. This translates into CASSSKRGQRDEQYV.

The V call is TRBV4-2, the J call TRBJ2-3, with 8 positions matching TRBD1. This CDR3 is built from 18 residues. Germline CDR1 LGHNA, CDR2 YNFKEQ. V gave up 0 bases and J gave up 0 bases; unmatched junction bases: 8. In DNA, the CDR3 is TGTGCCAGCAGCCAAGAGCACTATACAGGGGGAAGCACAGATACGCAGTATTTT. It codes for CASSQEHYTGGSTDTQYF.

The rearrangement uses TRBV28 and TRBJ1-5, with TRBD1 identical over 8 bases. CDR1 is MDHEN and CDR2 is SYDVKM in the germline V gene. This CDR3 has 15 amino acids. V was pared by 4 bases and J by 4 bases, with 6 bases of the junction left unmatched. DNA for the CDR3: TGTGCCAGCAGTTACACAGGGGGGATTAATCAGCCCCAGCATTTT. Its protein product is CASSYTGGINQPQHF.

The V and J genes are TRBV6-6 and TRBJ1-1; perhaps TRBD1 as D (5 bases). Germline V lookup: CDR1 MNHNY, CDR2 SVGAGI (reference sequence). This CDR3 contains 12 residues. V was trimmed by 3 bases and J by 5 bases, leaving 7 bases between them. The CDR3 spells CASSYGGTEAFF. In DNA form, the CDR3 reads TGTGCCAGCAGTTATGGGGGGACTGAAGCTTTCTTT.

The CDR3 spells CASSSPPLGLEAFF. The CDR3 region has the DNA TGTGCCAGCAGCTCACCACCCCTGGGGCTTGAAGCTTTCTTT. V and J are TRBV7-9 and TRBJ1-1; perhaps TRBD1 as D (5 bases). Per the germline V gene, CDR1 is SEHNR and CDR2 is FQNEAQ (reference sequence). This CDR3 comprises 14 residues. V was shortened by 4 bases and J by 7 bases, with 16 bases between the two germline ends.

This chain uses TRBV7-2 with TRBJ1-2; the D is unclear. Per germline, CDR1 SGHTA and CDR2 FQGNSA. Trimming stripped 1 base from V and 1 base from J, with 4 bases between. The CDR3 sequence is 13 residues long. CDR3: CASSLVGNYGYTF. The DNA for the CDR3 is TGTGCCAGCAGCTTAGTCGGTAACTATGGCTACACCTTC.

The chain combines TRBV5-6 with TRBJ2-1; 9 nucleotides match TRBD1. The V and J ends lost 1 base and 7 bases, in that order; junction bases with no gene match: 3. The germline V gene encodes CDR1 SGHDT and CDR2 YYEEEE. The CDR3 spans 14 residues. CDR3 coding DNA: TGTGCCAGCAGCTTGTTGGGACAGGGAAATGAGCAGTTCTTC. It codes for CASSLLGQGNEQFF.

The chain couples TRBV11-2 to TRBJ1-1, with D uncertain. The germline V and J ends were trimmed by 0 bases and 4 bases, with 9 bases remaining between them. CDR1 is SGHAT, CDR2 FQNNGV, per germline. The CDR3 has 14 amino acids. Written as DNA, the CDR3 is TGTGCCAGCAGCTTAGATCGTTGGAGCACTGAAGCTTTCTTT. This encodes CASSLDRWSTEAFF.

The chain recombines TRBV5-4 with TRBJ2-7; TRBD2 agrees at 8 bases. This CDR3 contains 14 residues. The V and J ends lost 4 bases and 0 bases, in that order; junction bases with no gene match: 3. The germline V gene has CDR1 SGHNT and CDR2 YYREEE (reference sequence). The CDR3 sequence: CASSPAGGSYEQYF. The CDR3 coding sequence is TGTGCCAGCAGCCCTGCGGGGGGCTCCTACGAGCAGTACTTC.

This clone was detected only once. The V and J genes are TRBV20-1 and TRBJ1-3; D is unclear. The germline V gene has CDR1 DFQATT and CDR2 SNEGSKA (reference sequence). The CDR3 length is 11 residues. Deletions cut 3 bases from V and 9 bases from J, with 9 bases between. CDR3 DNA: TGCAGTGCTAGGAGCGGCGCCACCATATATTTT. Translated, it gives CSARSGATIYF.

As for this clone: Given the absence of the conserved phenylalanine or tryptophan at the CDR3 end, a read error is likely. It is unclear where the CDR3 begins or ends on the DNA, so no DNA is shown, and the CDR3 is as TCRdb lists it. The chain carries TRBV10-3 and TRBJ2-7; the table names TRBD1, a call not compared with the DNA. The CDR3 spans 11 residues, counting both ends. The germline V gene has CDR1 ENHRY and CDR2 SYGVKD. The CDR3: CAISQRWKVSG.

This chain connects TRBV7-9 to TRBJ1-5; D remains unclear. V lost 3 bases, J lost 0 bases, and 15 bases lay in between. The CDR3 is 17 amino acids. Germline CDR1 is SEHNR and CDR2 is FQNEAQ (reference sequence). The CDR3 loop reads CASSFFSGDYSNQPQHF. As DNA, the CDR3 is TGTGCCAGCAGCTTTTTCTCAGGAGACTATAGCAATCAGCCCCAGCATTTT. The full variable domain, with the rest looked up from reference TRBV7-9 and TRBJ1-5, is DTGVSQNPRHKITKRGQNVTFRCDPISEHNRLYWYRQTLGQGPEFLTYFQNEAQLEKSRLLSDRFSAERPKGSFSTLEIQRTEQGDSAMYLCASSFFSGDYSNQPQHFGDGTRLSIL.

Comment on this clone: One base separates it from a far larger clone, so it is likely a read error. Distinct nucleotide sequences in the sample also encode this CDR3. The chain employs TRBV5-1 and TRBJ1-2, with 8 bases identical to TRBD1. Looked up from germline, CDR1 is SGHRS and CDR2 is YFSETQ. V dropped 2 bases and J dropped 6; count of bases not matched to a gene: 6. The CDR3 length is 14 residues. CDR3 in amino acids: CASSFPRTGNGYTF. In nucleotides, the CDR3 is TGCGCCAGCAGCTTTCCCCGGACAGGGAATGGCTACACCTTC.

This clone was recorded once. The chain joins TRBV28 to TRBJ2-1; 14 positions agree with TRBD2. The CDR3 is 15 amino acids. Looked up from germline, CDR1 is MDHEN and CDR2 is SYDVKM. V dropped 4 bases and J dropped 6; count of bases not matched to a gene: 2. In nucleotides, the CDR3 is TGTGCCAGCAGTTCCGGGACTAGCGGGGGCAATGAGCAGTTCTTC. Amino acid sequence: CASSSGTSGGNEQFF.

J is TRBJ1-2 and V is TRBV5-4, with 9 bases aligning to TRBD1. This CDR3 has 15 residues. Germline CDR1 reads SGHNT; CDR2 reads YYREEE (reference sequence). V was clipped by 4 bases and J by 6 bases; unmatched bases: 10. CDR3 bases: TGTGCCAGCAGCATTTCACAGGGGGCGGTAAATGGCTACACCTTC. Translation: CASSISQGAVNGYTF.

This clone appeared a single time. This chain links TRBV4-3 with TRBJ1-2; 9 positions match TRBD1. The CDR3 length is 18 residues. Germline assignment: CDR1 LGHNA and CDR2 YSLEER. With 0 bases clipped from V and 2 bases from J, the junction kept 10 bases outside the gene matches. This chain's CDR3 is CASSQDRTGGVRNYGYTF. CDR3 bases: TGCGCCAGCAGCCAAGATCGAACAGGGGGCGTAAGAAACTATGGCTACACCTTC.

The V and J genes are TRBV10-1 and TRBJ1-5; 10 bases map to TRBD1. J was trimmed by 4 bases and V by 5 bases; bases with no gene match: 8. This CDR3 has 16 amino acids. The germline V gene encodes CDR1 WNHNN and CDR2 SYGVQD (reference sequence). DNA of the CDR3: TGCGCCAGCAGTAATACCGGGACAGGGGCAAATCAGCCCCAGCATTTT. Translating gives CASSNTGTGANQPQHF.

This clone is a singleton in its sample. The chain joins TRBV2 to TRBJ2-7; 7 nucleotides align to TRBD2. V lost 11 bases and J lost 0; bases outside the gene matches: 16. Germline V CDR1 and CDR2: SNHLY, FYNNEI. This CDR3 spans 16 amino acids. In DNA, the CDR3 is TGTGCCTCCCAAGGGCTAGCGGCGGGGAGCTCCTACGAGCAGTACGTC. The encoded protein is CASQGLAAGSSYEQYV.

The rearrangement uses TRBV7-2 and TRBJ1-4, with 9 bases aligning to TRBD1. V was clipped by 0 bases and J by 7 bases; unmatched bases: 6. CDR3 length equals 16 residues. The V gene's germline CDR1 is SGHTA and CDR2 FQGNSA. The CDR3 protein is CASSLAPGTGLEKLFF. In DNA, the CDR3 is TGTGCCAGCAGCTTAGCCCCCGGGACAGGGCTTGAAAAACTGTTTTTT.

In this sample, this clone turned up once. The rearrangement links TRBV4-1 to TRBJ2-7, with D unresolved. The germline V gene encodes CDR1 MGHRA and CDR2 YSYEKL. V was cut by 0 bases and J by 12 bases, with 18 bases left in between. CDR3 length equals 14 residues. In nucleotides, the CDR3 is TGCGCCAGCAGCCAAGATTCGGTTGAGACACGCTTGTACGTC. This codes for CASSQDSVETRLYV.

CDR3 coding DNA: TGTGCCAGTTCATTAGGGTTCTCGGGAAAGGGTGTAAAACTGTTTTTT. Its protein product is CASSLGFSGKGVKLFF. The chain combines TRBV19 with TRBJ1-4; D unresolved. The CDR3 is 16 amino acids. From germline, CDR1 is LNHDA and CDR2 SQIVND (reference sequence). V was clipped by 8 bases and J by 10 bases, with 26 bases between them.